This entry lists 16 T cell receptor beta chains sequenced from one sample in a study of Graves' ophthalmopathy and Graves' hyperthyroidism. From RNA, the CDR3 regions of TCR beta chains were amplified and sequenced. Investigators did first-round RT-PCR with HTBI primers, then second-round multiplex PCR. TCRdb analysed the multiplex PCR reads with MiXCR anew, one entry per CDR3 protein. The sample has fewer than 250,000 distinct CDR3 sequences; 25% to 30% are singletons. The sequencing sample was made of peripheral blood. The origin of the receptors is a man aged 45-60 years with Graves' ophthalmopathy.

This clonotype was counted at least ten times. The chain joins TRBV4-1 to TRBJ2-5, with D possibly TRBD2 on 5 matching bases. The CDR3 sequence is 14 residues long. Germline CDR1 is MGHRA and CDR2 is YSYEKL. V was pared by 1 base and J by 4 bases, with 10 bases between. The CDR3: CASSQGRGGETQYF. As DNA, the CDR3 is TGCGCCAGCAGCCAAGGGCGAGGAGGAGAGACCCAGTACTTC.

V usage is TRBV6-5 and J usage is TRBJ2-5; 7 bases align to TRBD1. This CDR3 is built from 16 residues. CDR1 is MNHEY, CDR2 SVGAGI, per germline. J lost 0 bases, V lost 2 bases, and 6 bases had no gene match. The CDR3: CASSYVGQDYQETQYF. The CDR3 region has the DNA TGTGCCAGCAGTTACGTAGGACAGGACTACCAAGAGACCCAGTACTTC.

This clonotype was found many times. The J gene is TRBJ1-5, the V gene TRBV19, with 8 bases aligning to TRBD1. Germline V gene lookup returns CDR1 LNHDA and CDR2 SQIVND (reference sequence). The trim removed 1 base at V and 4 bases at J, leaving 3 bases unmatched. This CDR3 has 15 residues. The CDR3 DNA reads as TGTGCCAGTAGTATAGGGGACAGGCTAAATCAGCCCCAGCATTTT. This encodes CASSIGDRLNQPQHF.

This clonotype has ten or more counts. Written as DNA, the CDR3 is TGCAGCGTTGAAGATCGGAATAGCGGGTCCGGAGGGCAGTACTTC. Its translation: CSVEDRNSGSGGQYF. V and J are TRBV29-1 and TRBJ2-7; 7 nucleotides line up with TRBD2. CDR3 length: 15 amino acids. Per the germline V gene, CDR1 is SQVTM and CDR2 is ANQGSEA. V lost 0 bases and J lost 9; bases outside the gene matches: 14.

This clonotype was detected many times. This rearrangement joins TRBV5-1 to TRBJ2-7; 8 positions match TRBD2. The CDR3 sequence is 17 residues long. V gave up 4 bases and J gave up 4 bases; unmatched junction bases: 16. Germline values: CDR1 SGHRS, CDR2 YFSETQ. The CDR3 here is CASSIPGSGSRGYEQYF. CDR3 bases: TGCGCCAGCAGCATCCCGGGCAGCGGGAGTCGCGGGTACGAGCAGTACTTC. The full variable domain, with the rest looked up from reference TRBV5-1 and TRBJ2-7, is KAGVTQTPRYLIKTRGQQVTLSCSPISGHRSVSWYQQTPGQGLQFLFEYFSETQRNKGNFPGRFSGRQFSNSRSEMNVSTLELGDSALYLCASSIPGSGSRGYEQYFGPGTRLTVT.

This clonotype showed up many times. V gene TRBV12-3 or TRBV12-4 combines with J gene TRBJ2-2; no clear D. The CDR3 contains 15 residues. V was trimmed by 8 bases and J by 5 bases, leaving 18 bases between them. CDR3 bases: TGTGCCAGCTCTCCACAAGGCTCAAGTACCGGGGAGCTGTTTTTT. This encodes CASSPQGSSTGELFF.

This clonotype was observed at least ten times. The chain recombines TRBV4-3 with TRBJ2-5; TRBD2 matches at 7 bases. CDR3 length equals 15 residues. V gave up 0 bases and J gave up 6 bases; unmatched junction bases: 7. Germline V gives CDR1 LGHNA, CDR2 YSLEER. The CDR3 nucleotides are TGCGCCAGCAGCCAAGACGGGGGGACCGAAAAGACCCAGTACTTC. Translation gives CASSQDGGTEKTQYF.

The sample holds many counts of this clonotype. CDR3 DNA sequence: TGCGCCAGCAGACCCGCAGGGGACCCTGGAAACACCATATATTTT. Amino acid sequence: CASRPAGDPGNTIYF. V usage is TRBV5-1 and J usage is TRBJ1-3; perhaps TRBD1 as D (6 bases). The germline V gene has CDR1 SGHRS and CDR2 YFSETQ. The CDR3 has 15 residues. Trimming removed 5 bases at V and 2 bases at J, with 14 bases between. Full variable domain (missing parts from reference TRBV5-1 and TRBJ1-3): KAGVTQTPRYLIKTRGQQVTLSCSPISGHRSVSWYQQTPGQGLQFLFEYFSETQRNKGNFPGRFSGRQFSNSRSEMNVSTLELGDSALYLCASRPAGDPGNTIYFGEGSWLTVV.

Ten or more counts support this clonotype. V and J are TRBV7-9 and TRBJ2-7, with 8 positions matching TRBD1. CDR1 and CDR2 (germline): SEHNR, FQNEAQ (reference sequence). The CDR3 sequence is 15 residues long. Losses at the gene ends were 5 bases for V and 8 bases for J; bases not matched to a gene: 14. CDR3 residues: CASSRTGSIGLKQYF. Here the CDR3 DNA reads TGTGCCAGCAGCCGGACAGGGTCCATAGGACTCAAGCAGTACTTC.

There are many counts of this clonotype. Given a much more abundant clone one base away, this may be a read error. The V gene is TRBV4-1, the J gene TRBJ2-2; D is unresolved. This CDR3 region has 16 residues. V was cut by 0 bases and J by 5 bases, with 13 bases left in between. Germline loops: CDR1 MGHRA, CDR2 YSYEKL. The CDR3 spells CASSQEGGVLTGELFF. CDR3 in DNA: TGCGCCAGCAGCCAAGAGGGTGGGGTACTGACCGGGGAGCTGTTTTTT.

At least ten counts were recorded for this clonotype. The gene calls are TRBV6-2 or TRBV6-3 and TRBJ2-7; 12 bases line up with TRBD2. This CDR3 is built from 18 residues. From germline, CDR1 is MNHEY and CDR2 SVGEGT. V was pared by 0 bases and J by 0 bases, with 6 bases of the junction left unmatched. The chain's CDR3 is CASSYSTTSGSPSYEQYF. The DNA for the CDR3 is TGTGCCAGCAGTTACTCTACGACTAGCGGGAGCCCCTCCTACGAGCAGTACTTC.

This clonotype came up many times. The chain combines TRBV24-1 with TRBJ1-1; no clear D. The CDR3 length is 11 residues. Germline values: CDR1 KGHDR, CDR2 SFDVKD. V gave up 6 bases and J gave up 4 bases, with 5 bases separating them. In DNA form, the CDR3 reads TGTGCCACCAGTTTTGGCACTGAAGCTTTCTTT. Amino acid sequence: CATSFGTEAFF.

This clonotype has ten or more counts. J is TRBJ2-3 and V is TRBV20-1; a possible D gene is TRBD2 (5 bases). Germline values: CDR1 DFQATT, CDR2 SNEGSKA (reference sequence). V dropped 3 bases and J dropped 0 bases, with 22 bases sitting between them. This CDR3 comprises 18 residues. CDR3 in DNA: TGCAGTGCTAGTCCCTTGGGCGATCCAGCGGTGAGCACAGATACGCAGTATTTT. Its translation is CSASPLGDPAVSTDTQYF.

This clonotype occurred many times. V usage is TRBV7-3 and J usage is TRBJ1-1; D is possibly TRBD1 (6 bases). The length of the CDR3 is 17 residues. The germline V gene has CDR1 SGHTA and CDR2 FQGTGA. V lost 1 base and J lost 1, with 16 bases in between. The CDR3 nucleotides read TGTGCCAGCAGCTTAAACCCGACAGGTATGGGGAACACTGAAGCTTTCTTT. It yields the protein CASSLNPTGMGNTEAFF.

This clonotype has a count of ten or more. The rearrangement uses TRBV5-8 and TRBJ2-2, with no clear D. Germline lookup yields CDR1 SGHTS and CDR2 YDEGEE. V was clipped by 0 bases and J by 0 bases, with 6 bases between them. The CDR3 length is 15 residues. In DNA, the CDR3 is TGTGCCAGCAGCTTGGTGGCAGCGAACACCGGGGAGCTGTTTTTT. This gives the protein CASSLVAANTGELFF.

This clonotype occurred many times. The V and J genes are TRBV11-2 and TRBJ2-7; 7 nucleotides agree with TRBD2. This CDR3 is built from 12 residues. CDR1 and CDR2 (germline): SGHAT, FQNNGV. V lost 4 bases to trimming and J lost 4 bases; unmatched junction nucleotides: 1. The CDR3 DNA reads TGTGCCAGCAGCTGGCGGGGGTACGAGCAGTACTTC. Translated: CASSWRGYEQYF.